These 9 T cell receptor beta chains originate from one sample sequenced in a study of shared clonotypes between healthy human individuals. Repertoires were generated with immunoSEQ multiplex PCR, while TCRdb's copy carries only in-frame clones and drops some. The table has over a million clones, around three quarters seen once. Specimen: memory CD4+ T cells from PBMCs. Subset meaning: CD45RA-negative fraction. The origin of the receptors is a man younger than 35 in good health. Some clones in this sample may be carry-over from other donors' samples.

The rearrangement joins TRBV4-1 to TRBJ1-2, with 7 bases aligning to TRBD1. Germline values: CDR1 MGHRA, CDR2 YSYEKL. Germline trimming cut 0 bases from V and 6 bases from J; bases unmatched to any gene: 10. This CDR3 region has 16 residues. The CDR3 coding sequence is TGCGCCAGCAGCCAAGACAACGGCAGGGGGAGTCATGGCTACACCTTC. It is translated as CASSQDNGRGSHGYTF.

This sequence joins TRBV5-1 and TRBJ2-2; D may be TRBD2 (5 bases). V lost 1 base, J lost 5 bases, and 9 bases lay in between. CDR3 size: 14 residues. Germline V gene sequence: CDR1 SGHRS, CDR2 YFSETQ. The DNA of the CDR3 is TGCGCCAGCAGCTTGTTGCGGGTTACCGGGGAGCTGTTTTTT. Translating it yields CASSLLRVTGELFF.

CDR3 coding DNA: TGTGCCAGCAGTCCCCCGGGACAGGGGGCAAGTGGTGAAAAACTGTTTTTT. It translates to CASSPPGQGASGEKLFF. The chain carries TRBV28 and TRBJ1-4; 12 bases agree with TRBD1. The germline V gene encodes CDR1 MDHEN and CDR2 SYDVKM. Losses at the gene ends were 5 bases for V and 7 bases for J; bases not matched to a gene: 11. The CDR3 is 17 residues long.

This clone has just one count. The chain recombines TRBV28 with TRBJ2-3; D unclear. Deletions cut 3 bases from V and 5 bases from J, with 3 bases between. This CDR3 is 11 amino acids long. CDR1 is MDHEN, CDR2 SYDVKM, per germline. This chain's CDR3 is CASSLQDTQYF. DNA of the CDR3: TGTGCCAGCAGTTTGCAAGATACGCAGTATTTT.

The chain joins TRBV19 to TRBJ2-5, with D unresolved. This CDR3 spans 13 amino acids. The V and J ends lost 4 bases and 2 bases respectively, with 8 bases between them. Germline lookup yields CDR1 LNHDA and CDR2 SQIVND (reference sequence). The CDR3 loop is CASSTGPQETQYF. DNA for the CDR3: TGTGCCAGTAGTACCGGGCCACAAGAGACCCAGTACTTC.

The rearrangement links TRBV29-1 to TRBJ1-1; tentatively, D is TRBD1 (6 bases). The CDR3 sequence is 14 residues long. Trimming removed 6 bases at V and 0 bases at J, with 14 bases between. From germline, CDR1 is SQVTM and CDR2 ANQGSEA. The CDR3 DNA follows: TGCAGCGTGGTCCCCGGGACACTGAACACTGAAGCTTTCTTT. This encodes CSVVPGTLNTEAFF.

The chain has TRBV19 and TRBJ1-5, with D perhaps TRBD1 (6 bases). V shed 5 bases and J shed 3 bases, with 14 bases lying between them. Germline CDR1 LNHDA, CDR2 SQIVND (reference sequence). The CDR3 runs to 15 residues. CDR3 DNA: TGTGCCAGTAGTGGTCACAGGGAAGACAATCAGCCCCAGCATTTT. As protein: CASSGHREDNQPQHF.

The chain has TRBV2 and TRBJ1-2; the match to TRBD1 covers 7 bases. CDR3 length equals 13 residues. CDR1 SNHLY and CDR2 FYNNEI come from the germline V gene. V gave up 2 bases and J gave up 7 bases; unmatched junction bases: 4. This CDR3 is CASSERDRAGYTF. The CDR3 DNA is TGTGCCAGCAGTGAACGCGACAGGGCTGGCTACACCTTC.

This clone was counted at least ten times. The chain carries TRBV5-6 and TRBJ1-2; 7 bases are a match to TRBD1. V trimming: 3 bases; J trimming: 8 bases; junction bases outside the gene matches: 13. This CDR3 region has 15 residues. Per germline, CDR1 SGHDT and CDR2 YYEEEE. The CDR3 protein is CASSSSTGSLGGYTF. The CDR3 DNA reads TGTGCCAGCAGCTCTTCGACAGGGTCCTTAGGAGGCTACACCTTC. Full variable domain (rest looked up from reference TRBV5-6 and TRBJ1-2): DAGVTQSPTHLIKTRGQQVTLRCSPKSGHDTVSWYQQALGQGPQFIFQYYEEEERQRGNFPDRFSGHQFPNYSSELNVNALLLGDSALYLCASSSSTGSLGGYTFGSGTRLTVV.